This T cell receptor beta chain was sequenced during a study of T-cell memory formation after mild COVID-19. Across the study: The study found TCR clusters largely donor specific.

A note on this clonotype: Its antigen is unknown.

One entry per CDR3 protein results from TCRdb running MiXCR on the 5' RACE reads. The profile shows around 450,000 distinct CDR3 sequences, 20% to 25% of them singletons. Notes on the study in general: A second wave expanding day 15 to 37 was CD4+-biased; contracting clones were balanced. Cross-reactive memory seemingly joined, as some responding clones were found in pre-infection memory.

There are 16 residues in the CDR3. CDR1 LGHDT and CDR2 YNNKEL come from the germline V gene (reference sequence). V lost 1 base and J 2 bases, leaving 15 bases between the germline ends. The TCR was taken from an adult woman who had mild COVID-19 (a few samples of this study predate the infection). Cell type and time point are not known. The chain recombines TRBV3-1 with TRBJ2-7, with D possibly being TRBD1 (6 bases). The sequenced material came from PBMCs or a T cell subset sorted from them (not recorded which). The CDR3 region has the DNA TGTGCCAGCAGCCAAGGCCCGGCGGACAGCGCCTACGAGCAGTACTTC. Protein product: CASSQGPADSAYEQYF.